This TCR beta chain appears in the sequencing data of a study of shared clonotypes between healthy human individuals. CDR1 is SGHRS, CDR2 YFSETQ, per germline. The CDR3 runs to 12 residues. V lost 2 bases, J lost 4 bases, and 6 bases lay in between. Profiled with immunoSEQ multiplex PCR; TCRdb holds only in-frame clones, not every one. The table shows 2 million or so clones, with over 85% occurring only once. In the naive CD8 group, cells lacked CD45RO and were positively selected for CCR7, so terminally differentiated effector memory CD45RA+ cells were left out. This receptor was identified in a man between 18 and 29 years old in good health. The sample comprised naive CD8+ T cells sorted from blood. The rearrangement links TRBV5-1 to TRBJ1-1, with D unclear. CDR3 region: CASSFLGTEAFF. The CDR3 nucleotides are TGCGCCAGCAGCTTCTTGGGCACTGAAGCTTTCTTT.